The text below deals with one TCR beta chain. The entry originates in a study of T cell changes during pregnancy in multiple sclerosis. Deletions cut 0 bases from V and 14 bases from J, with 17 bases between. Germline V CDR1 and CDR2: LGHNA, YNFKEQ. The CDR3 spans 14 residues. TCRdb's table, derived via immunoSEQ multiplex PCR, lists solely in-frame clones and lacks some. Among some 110,000 clones listed, about 93% were seen once. The sequencing here drew on peripheral blood, taken in the third trimester of pregnancy. The rearrangement uses TRBV4-2 and TRBJ2-4; D possibly corresponds to TRBD2 (5 bases). The clonotype originates from a female donor with multiple sclerosis, enrolled in a pregnancy study. CDR3 coding DNA: TGTGCCAGCAGCCAAGATTCGTCGGACCCCGGGGAGTACTTC. Translation gives CASSQDSSDPGEYF.